This T cell receptor beta chain emerged from a study of T-cell memory formation after mild COVID-19. Across the study: The study found TCR clusters largely donor specific. Regarding the study as a whole: Day 15 to 85 contracting clones showed balanced CD4/CD8; day 15 to 37 expanders favored CD4+. Confirmation of SARS-CoV-2 specificity was lacking for second-wave clones peaking day 37.

This clonotype was detected a few times. No antigen is known for it. Barcoded TCR alpha and TCR beta cDNA libraries with UMIs came from 5'RACE using constant-segment primers. TCRdb reprocessed the 5' RACE reads via MiXCR and lists one record per CDR3 protein. The table lists approximately 260,000 distinct CDR3 sequences, around 15% of them singletons, with 22% in the top ten. Trimming shortened V by 2 bases and J by 2 bases, and 10 bases separated the two germline ends. The germline gives CDR1 MGHDK, CDR2 SYGVNS. The CDR3 sequence is 14 residues long. The J gene is TRBJ2-7, the V gene TRBV25-1; D remains unclear. Sequencing input: PBMCs or a T cell subset sorted from them (not recorded which). The sequence was obtained from a man aged 18 to 35 who had mild COVID-19 (a few samples of this study predate the infection). Cell type and time point are not known. CDR3 amino acids: CASSEGAKPYEQYF. Written as DNA, the CDR3 is TGTGCCAGCAGTGAAGGTGCGAAGCCCTACGAGCAGTACTTC.